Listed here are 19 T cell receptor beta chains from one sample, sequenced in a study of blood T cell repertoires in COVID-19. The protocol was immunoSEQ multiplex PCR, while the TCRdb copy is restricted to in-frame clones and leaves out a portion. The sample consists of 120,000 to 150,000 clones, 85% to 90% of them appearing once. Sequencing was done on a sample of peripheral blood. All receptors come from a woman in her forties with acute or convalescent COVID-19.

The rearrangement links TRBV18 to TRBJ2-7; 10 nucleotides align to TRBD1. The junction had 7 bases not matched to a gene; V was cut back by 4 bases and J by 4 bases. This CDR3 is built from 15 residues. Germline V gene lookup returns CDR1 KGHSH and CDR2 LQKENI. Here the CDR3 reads CASSQEGTGVYEQYF. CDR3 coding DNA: TGTGCCAGCTCACAGGAAGGGACAGGGGTGTACGAGCAGTACTTC.

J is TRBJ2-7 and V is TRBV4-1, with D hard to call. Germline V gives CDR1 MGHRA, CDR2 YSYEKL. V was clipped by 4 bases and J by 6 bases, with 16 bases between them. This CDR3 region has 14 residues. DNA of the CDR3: TGCGCCAGCAGCCCACATCGAGGCTCTGGCGAGCAGTACTTC. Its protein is CASSPHRGSGEQYF.

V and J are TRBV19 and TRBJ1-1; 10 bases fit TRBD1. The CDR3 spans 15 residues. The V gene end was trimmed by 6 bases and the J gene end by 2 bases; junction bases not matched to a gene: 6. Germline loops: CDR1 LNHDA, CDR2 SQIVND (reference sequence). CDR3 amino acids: CASSNRDRGNTEAFF. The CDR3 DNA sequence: TGTGCCAGTAGCAACCGGGACAGGGGTAACACTGAAGCTTTCTTT. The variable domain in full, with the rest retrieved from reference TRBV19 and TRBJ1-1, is DGGITQSPKYLFRKEGQNVTLSCEQNLNHDAMYWYRQDPGQGLRLIYYSQIVNDFQKGDIAEGYSVSREKKESFPLTVTSAQKNPTAFYLCASSNRDRGNTEAFFGQGTRLTVV.

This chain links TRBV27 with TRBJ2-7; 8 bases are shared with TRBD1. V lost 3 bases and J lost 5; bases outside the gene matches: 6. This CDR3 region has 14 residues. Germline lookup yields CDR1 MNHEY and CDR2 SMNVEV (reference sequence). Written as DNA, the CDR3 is TGTGCCAGCAGTTTCCCGGACAGGGCTGACGAGCAGTACTTC. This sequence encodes CASSFPDRADEQYF.

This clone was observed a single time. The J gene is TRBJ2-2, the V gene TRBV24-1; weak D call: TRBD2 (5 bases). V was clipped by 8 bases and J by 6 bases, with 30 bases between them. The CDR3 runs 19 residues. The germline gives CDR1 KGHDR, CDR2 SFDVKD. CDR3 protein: CATIIPSPRGRVPPGELFF. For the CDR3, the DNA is TGTGCCACCATAATACCAAGCCCCCGGGGTAGGGTGCCCCCCGGGGAGCTGTTTTTT.

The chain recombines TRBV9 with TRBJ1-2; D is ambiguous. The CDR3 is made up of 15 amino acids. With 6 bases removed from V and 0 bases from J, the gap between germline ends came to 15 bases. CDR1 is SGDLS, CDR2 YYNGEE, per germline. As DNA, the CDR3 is TGTGCCAGCACCCCCCCAGAGGAAGCTAACTATGGCTACACCTTC. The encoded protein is CASTPPEEANYGYTF.

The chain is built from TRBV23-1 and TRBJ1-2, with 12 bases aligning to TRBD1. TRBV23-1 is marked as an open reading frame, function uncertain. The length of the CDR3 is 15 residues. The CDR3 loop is CACPGQGASFYGYTF. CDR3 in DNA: TGCGCTTGTCCGGGACAGGGGGCAAGTTTTTATGGCTACACCTTC.

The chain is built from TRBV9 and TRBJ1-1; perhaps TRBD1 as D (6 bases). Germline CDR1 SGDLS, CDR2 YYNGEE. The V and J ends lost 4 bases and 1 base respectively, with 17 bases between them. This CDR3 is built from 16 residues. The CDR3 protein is CASSPRVGGQNTEAFF. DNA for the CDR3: TGTGCCAGCAGCCCGCGAGTTGGGGGACAGAACACTGAAGCTTTCTTT. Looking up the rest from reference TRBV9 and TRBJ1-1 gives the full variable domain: DSGVTQTPKHLITATGQRVTLRCSPRSGDLSVYWYQQSLDQGLQFLIQYYNGEERAKGNILERFSAQQFPDLHSELNLSSLELGDSALYFCASSPRVGGQNTEAFFGQGTRLTVV.

Written as DNA, the CDR3 is TGTGCCTGGACCGGACAGGCCGTCTCTGGAAACACCATATATTTT. Its protein product is CAWTGQAVSGNTIYF. The chain recombines TRBV30 with TRBJ1-3, with 7 bases matching TRBD1. There are 15 residues in the CDR3. V trimming: 4 bases; J trimming: 0 bases; junction bases outside the gene matches: 6. In germline, CDR1 is GTSNPN, CDR2 SVGIG (reference sequence).

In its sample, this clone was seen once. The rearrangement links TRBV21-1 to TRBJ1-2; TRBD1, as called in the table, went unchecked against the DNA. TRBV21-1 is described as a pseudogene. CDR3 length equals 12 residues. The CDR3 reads CASSKRGRCYTF. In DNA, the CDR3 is TGTGCCAGCAGCAAAAGGGGGCGCTGCTACACCTTC.

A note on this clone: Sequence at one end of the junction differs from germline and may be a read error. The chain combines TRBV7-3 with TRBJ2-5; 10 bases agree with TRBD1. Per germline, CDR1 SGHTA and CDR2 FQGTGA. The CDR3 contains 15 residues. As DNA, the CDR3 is TGTGCCAGCAGCCTAACCTCGGGACAGGGGGAGACCCAGTACTTC. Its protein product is CASSLTSGQGETQYF.

CDR3 sequence: CASSSRYEQYF. The DNA for the CDR3 is TGTGCCAGCAGCTCCCGCTACGAGCAGTACTTC. V and J are TRBV11-1 and TRBJ2-7; D gene ambiguous. CDR1 and CDR2 from the germline V gene are SGHAT and FQDESV (reference sequence). V gave up 4 bases and J gave up 3 bases, with 4 bases separating them. The CDR3 contains 11 residues.

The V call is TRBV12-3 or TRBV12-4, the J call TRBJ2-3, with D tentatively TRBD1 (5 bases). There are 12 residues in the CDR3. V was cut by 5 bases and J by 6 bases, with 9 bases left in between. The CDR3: CASSLTGDTQYF. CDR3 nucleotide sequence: TGTGCCAGCAGTCTTACAGGTGATACGCAGTATTTT.

CDR3 DNA sequence: TGTGCCAGCAGCTGGGGCAGGGGGCGTAATAATGAAAAACTGTTTTTT. Translated, it gives CASSWGRGRNNEKLFF. J is TRBJ1-4 and V is TRBV7-2; 8 nucleotides line up with TRBD1. V lost 4 bases, J lost 4 bases, and 8 bases stayed unmatched. CDR1 and CDR2 (germline): SGHTA, FQGNSA. The length of the CDR3 is 16 residues.

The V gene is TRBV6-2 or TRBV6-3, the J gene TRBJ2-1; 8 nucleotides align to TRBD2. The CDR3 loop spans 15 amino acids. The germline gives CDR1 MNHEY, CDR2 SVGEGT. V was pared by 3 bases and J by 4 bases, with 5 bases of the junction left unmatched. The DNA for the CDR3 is TGTGCCAGCAGTTATTCGGGAGGGTTTTACAATGAGCAGTTCTTC. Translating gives CASSYSGGFYNEQFF.

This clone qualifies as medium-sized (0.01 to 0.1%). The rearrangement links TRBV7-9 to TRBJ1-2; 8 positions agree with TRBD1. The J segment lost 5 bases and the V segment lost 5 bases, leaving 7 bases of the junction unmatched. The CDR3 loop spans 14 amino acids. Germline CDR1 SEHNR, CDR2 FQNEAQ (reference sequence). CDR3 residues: CASSTRDRYYGYTF. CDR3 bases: TGTGCCAGCAGCACCCGGGACAGGTATTATGGCTACACCTTC.

This CDR3 reads CASSPTPQNSPLHF. CDR3 DNA sequence: TGTGCCAGCAGCCCAACCCCCCAGAATTCACCCCTCCACTTT. This chain uses TRBV5-5 with TRBJ1-6; no clear D gene. Germline assignment: CDR1 SGHKS and CDR2 YYEKEE (reference sequence). V was pared by 4 bases and J by 7 bases, with 12 bases between. The CDR3 sequence is 14 residues long.

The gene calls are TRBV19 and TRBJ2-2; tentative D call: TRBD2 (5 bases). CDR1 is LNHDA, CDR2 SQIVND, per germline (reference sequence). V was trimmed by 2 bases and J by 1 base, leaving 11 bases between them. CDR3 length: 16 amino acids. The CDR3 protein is CASSIRGAVNTGELFF. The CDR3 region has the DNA TGTGCCAGTAGTATACGGGGAGCAGTGAACACCGGGGAGCTGTTTTTT.

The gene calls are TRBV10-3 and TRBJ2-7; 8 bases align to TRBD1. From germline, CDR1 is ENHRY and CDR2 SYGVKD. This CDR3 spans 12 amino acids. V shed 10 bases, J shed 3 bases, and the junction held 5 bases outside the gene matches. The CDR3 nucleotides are TGTGCCACCGGACAGGGTATCTACGAGCAGTACTTC. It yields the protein CATGQGIYEQYF.